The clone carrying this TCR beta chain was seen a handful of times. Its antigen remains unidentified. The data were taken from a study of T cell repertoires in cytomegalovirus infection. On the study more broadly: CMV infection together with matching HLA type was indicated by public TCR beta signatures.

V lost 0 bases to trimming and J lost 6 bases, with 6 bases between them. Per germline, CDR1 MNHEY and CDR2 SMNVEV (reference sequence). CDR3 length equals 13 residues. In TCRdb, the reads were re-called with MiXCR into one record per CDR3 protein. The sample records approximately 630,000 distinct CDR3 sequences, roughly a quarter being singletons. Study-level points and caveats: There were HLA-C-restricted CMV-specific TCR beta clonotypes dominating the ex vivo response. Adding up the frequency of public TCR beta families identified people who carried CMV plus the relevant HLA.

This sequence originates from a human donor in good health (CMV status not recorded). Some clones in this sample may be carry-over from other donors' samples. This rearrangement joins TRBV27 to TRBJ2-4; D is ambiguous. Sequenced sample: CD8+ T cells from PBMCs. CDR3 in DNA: TGTGCCAGCAGTTTATCGGGCAGAAACATTCAGTACTTC. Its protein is CASSLSGRNIQYF.